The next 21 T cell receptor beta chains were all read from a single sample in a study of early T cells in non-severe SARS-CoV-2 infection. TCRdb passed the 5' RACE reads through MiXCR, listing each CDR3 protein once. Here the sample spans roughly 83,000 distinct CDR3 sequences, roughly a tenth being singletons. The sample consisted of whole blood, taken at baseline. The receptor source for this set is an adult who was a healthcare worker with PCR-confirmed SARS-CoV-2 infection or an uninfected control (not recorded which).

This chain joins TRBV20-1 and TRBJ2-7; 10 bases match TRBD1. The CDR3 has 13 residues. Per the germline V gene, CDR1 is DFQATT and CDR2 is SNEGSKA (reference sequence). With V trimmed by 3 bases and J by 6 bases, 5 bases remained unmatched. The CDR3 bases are TGCAGTGCTAGGAGGGGACAGGGGACCGAGCAGTACTTC. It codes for CSARRGQGTEQYF.

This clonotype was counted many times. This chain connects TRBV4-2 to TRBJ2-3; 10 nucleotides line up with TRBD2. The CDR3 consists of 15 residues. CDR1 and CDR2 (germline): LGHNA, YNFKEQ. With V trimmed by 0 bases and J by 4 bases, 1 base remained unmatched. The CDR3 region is CASSQELAGADTQYF. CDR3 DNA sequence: TGTGCCAGCAGCCAAGAGCTAGCGGGAGCAGATACGCAGTATTTT.

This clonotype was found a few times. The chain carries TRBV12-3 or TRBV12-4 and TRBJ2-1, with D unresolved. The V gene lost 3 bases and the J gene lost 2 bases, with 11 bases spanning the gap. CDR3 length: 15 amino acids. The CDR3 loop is CASSFGGPAYNEQFF. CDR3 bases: TGTGCCAGCAGTTTTGGCGGCCCAGCCTACAATGAGCAGTTCTTC.

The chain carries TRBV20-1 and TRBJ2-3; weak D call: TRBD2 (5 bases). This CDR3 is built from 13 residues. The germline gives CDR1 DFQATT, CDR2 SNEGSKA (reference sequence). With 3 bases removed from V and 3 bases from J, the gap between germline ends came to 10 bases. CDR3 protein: CSASSRRTDTQYF. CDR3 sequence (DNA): TGCAGTGCTAGCTCACGGAGGACAGATACGCAGTATTTT.

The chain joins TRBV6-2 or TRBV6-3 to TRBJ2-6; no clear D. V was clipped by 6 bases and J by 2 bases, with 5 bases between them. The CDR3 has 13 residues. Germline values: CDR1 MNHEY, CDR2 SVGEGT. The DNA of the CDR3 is TGTGCCAGCAGAGACCCTGGGGCCAACGTCCTGACTTTC. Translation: CASRDPGANVLTF.

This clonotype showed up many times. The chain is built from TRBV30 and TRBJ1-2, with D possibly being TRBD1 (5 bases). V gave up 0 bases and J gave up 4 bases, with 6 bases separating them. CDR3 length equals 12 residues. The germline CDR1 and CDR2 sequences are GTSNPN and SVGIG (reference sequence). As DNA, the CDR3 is TGTGCCTGGAGTGTAGGGGCCTATGGCTACACCTTC. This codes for CAWSVGAYGYTF.

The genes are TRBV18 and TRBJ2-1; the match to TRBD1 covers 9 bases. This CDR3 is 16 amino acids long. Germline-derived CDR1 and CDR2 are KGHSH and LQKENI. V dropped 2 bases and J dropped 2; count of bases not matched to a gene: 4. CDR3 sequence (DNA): TGTGCCAGCTCACCAAAAACAGGGGGCCCCTACAATGAGCAGTTCTTC. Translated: CASSPKTGGPYNEQFF. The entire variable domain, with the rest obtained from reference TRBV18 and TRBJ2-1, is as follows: NAGVMQNPRHLVRRRGQEARLRCSPMKGHSHVYWYRQLPEEGLKFMVYLQKENIIDESGMPKERFSAEFPKEGPSILRIQQVVRGDSAAYFCASSPKTGGPYNEQFFGPGTRLTVL.

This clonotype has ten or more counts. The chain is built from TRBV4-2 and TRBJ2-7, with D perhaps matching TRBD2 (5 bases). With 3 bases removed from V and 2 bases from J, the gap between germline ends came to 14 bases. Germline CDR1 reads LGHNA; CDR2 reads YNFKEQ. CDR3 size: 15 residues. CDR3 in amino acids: CASSHGKGVAYEQYF. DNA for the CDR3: TGTGCCAGCAGCCACGGAAAGGGAGTCGCCTACGAGCAGTACTTC.

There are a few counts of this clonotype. CDR3 in DNA: TGCGCCAGCAGCCCCGGTACTAGCGGGACCTTCACAGATACGCAGTATTTT. This encodes CASSPGTSGTFTDTQYF. This chain joins TRBV4-1 and TRBJ2-3, with 10 bases that match TRBD2. This CDR3 is 17 amino acids long. Looked up from germline, CDR1 is MGHRA and CDR2 is YSYEKL. V lost 4 bases, J lost 2 bases, and 9 bases stayed unmatched.

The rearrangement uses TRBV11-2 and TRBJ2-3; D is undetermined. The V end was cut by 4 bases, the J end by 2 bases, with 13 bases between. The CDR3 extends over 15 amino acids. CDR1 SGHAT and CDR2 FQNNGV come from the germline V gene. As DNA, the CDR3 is TGTGCCAGCAGCTCGCGACGGAGCTACACAGATACGCAGTATTTT. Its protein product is CASSSRRSYTDTQYF.

Here the CDR3 DNA reads TGTGCCAGTACCCACCCGGGTGGGGGCACAGATACGCAGTATTTT. This translates into CASTHPGGGTDTQYF. The chain uses TRBV19 and TRBJ2-3; D is uncertain. This CDR3 contains 15 residues. CDR1 LNHDA and CDR2 SQIVND come from the germline V gene (reference sequence). Trimming removed 7 bases at V and 1 base at J, with 15 bases between.

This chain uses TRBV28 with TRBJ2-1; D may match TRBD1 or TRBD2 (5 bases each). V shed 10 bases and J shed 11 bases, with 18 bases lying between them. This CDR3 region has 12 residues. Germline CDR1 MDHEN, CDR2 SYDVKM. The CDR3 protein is CATWFSGTQQFF. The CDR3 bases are TGTGCCACCTGGTTCTCCGGGACCCAGCAGTTCTTC. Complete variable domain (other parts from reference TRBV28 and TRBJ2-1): DVKVTQSSRYLVKRTGEKVFLECVQDMDHENMFWYRQDPGLGLRLIYFSYDVKMKEKGDIPEGYSVSREKKERFSLILESASTNQTSMYLCATWFSGTQQFFGPGTRLTVL.

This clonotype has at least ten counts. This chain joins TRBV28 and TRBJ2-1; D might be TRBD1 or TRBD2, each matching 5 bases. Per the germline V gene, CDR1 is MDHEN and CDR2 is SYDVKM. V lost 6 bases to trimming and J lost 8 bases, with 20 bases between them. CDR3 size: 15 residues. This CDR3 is CASSRPGPTVDEQFF. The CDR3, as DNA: TGTGCCAGCAGCCGCCCGGGACCCACTGTGGATGAGCAGTTCTTC.

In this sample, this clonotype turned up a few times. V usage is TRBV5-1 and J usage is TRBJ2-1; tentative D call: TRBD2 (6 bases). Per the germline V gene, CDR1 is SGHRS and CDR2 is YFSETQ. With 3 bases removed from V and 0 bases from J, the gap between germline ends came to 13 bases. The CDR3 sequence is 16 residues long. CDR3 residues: CASSSGGGASYNEQFF. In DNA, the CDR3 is TGCGCCAGCAGCTCGGGCGGCGGGGCCTCCTACAATGAGCAGTTCTTC.

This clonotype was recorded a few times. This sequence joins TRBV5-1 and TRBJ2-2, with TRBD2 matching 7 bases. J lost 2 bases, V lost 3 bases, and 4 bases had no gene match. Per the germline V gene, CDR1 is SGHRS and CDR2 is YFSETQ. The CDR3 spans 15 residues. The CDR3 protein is CASSSLAGNTGELFF. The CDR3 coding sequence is TGCGCCAGCAGCTCGTTAGCGGGTAACACCGGGGAGCTGTTTTTT. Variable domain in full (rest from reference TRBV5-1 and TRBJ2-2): KAGVTQTPRYLIKTRGQQVTLSCSPISGHRSVSWYQQTPGQGLQFLFEYFSETQRNKGNFPGRFSGRQFSNSRSEMNVSTLELGDSALYLCASSSLAGNTGELFFGEGSRLTVL.

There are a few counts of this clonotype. CDR3 nucleotides: TGCGCCAGCAGCCAATATCAGGGGGCGTCCTACGAGCAGTACTTC. It yields the protein CASSQYQGASYEQYF. This chain links TRBV4-1 with TRBJ2-7; 8 positions agree with TRBD1. The V and J ends lost 2 bases and 1 base, in that order; junction bases with no gene match: 4. The CDR3 spans 15 residues. In germline, CDR1 is MGHRA, CDR2 YSYEKL.

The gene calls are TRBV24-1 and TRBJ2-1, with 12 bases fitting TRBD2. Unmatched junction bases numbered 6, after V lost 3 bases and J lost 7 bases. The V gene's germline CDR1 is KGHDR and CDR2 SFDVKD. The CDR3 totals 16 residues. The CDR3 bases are TGTGCCACCAGTGATGGTACTAGCGGGAGGCGGAATGAGCAGTTCTTC. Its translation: CATSDGTSGRRNEQFF.

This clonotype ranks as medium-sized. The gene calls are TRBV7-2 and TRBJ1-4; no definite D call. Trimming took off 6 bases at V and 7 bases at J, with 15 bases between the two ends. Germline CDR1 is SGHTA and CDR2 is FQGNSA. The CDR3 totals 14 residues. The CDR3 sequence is CASSPGPGGEKLFF. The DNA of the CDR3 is TGTGCCAGCAGTCCCGGACCCGGAGGTGAAAAACTGTTTTTT. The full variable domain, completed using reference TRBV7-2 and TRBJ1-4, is GAGVSQSPSNKVTEKGKDVELRCDPISGHTALYWYRQSLGQGLEFLIYFQGNSAPDKSGLPSDRFSAERTGGSVSTLTIQRTQQEDSAVYLCASSPGPGGEKLFFGSGTQLSVL.

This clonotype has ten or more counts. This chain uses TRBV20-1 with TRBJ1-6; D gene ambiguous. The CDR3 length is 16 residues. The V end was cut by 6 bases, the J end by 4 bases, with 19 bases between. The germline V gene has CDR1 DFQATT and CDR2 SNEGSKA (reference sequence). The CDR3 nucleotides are TGCAGTGCCCACCCCTCGGGCAGATTTTATAATTCACCCCTCCACTTT. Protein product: CSAHPSGRFYNSPLHF.

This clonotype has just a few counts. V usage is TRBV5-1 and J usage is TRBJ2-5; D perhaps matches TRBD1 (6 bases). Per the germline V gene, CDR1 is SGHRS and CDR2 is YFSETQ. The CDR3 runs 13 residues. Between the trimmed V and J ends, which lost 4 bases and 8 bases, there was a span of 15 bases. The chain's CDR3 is CASSGQGSPTQYF. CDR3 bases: TGCGCCAGCAGCGGGCAGGGGTCGCCAACCCAGTACTTC.

CDR3 region: CASSGVRQPQHF. The CDR3 DNA is TGTGCCAGCTCAGGGGTGAGACAGCCCCAGCATTTT. The chain recombines TRBV19 with TRBJ1-5; tentative D call: TRBD1 (6 bases). The V gene's germline CDR1 is LNHDA and CDR2 SQIVND (reference sequence). This CDR3 comprises 12 residues. V lost 9 bases and J 7 bases, leaving 13 bases between the germline ends.